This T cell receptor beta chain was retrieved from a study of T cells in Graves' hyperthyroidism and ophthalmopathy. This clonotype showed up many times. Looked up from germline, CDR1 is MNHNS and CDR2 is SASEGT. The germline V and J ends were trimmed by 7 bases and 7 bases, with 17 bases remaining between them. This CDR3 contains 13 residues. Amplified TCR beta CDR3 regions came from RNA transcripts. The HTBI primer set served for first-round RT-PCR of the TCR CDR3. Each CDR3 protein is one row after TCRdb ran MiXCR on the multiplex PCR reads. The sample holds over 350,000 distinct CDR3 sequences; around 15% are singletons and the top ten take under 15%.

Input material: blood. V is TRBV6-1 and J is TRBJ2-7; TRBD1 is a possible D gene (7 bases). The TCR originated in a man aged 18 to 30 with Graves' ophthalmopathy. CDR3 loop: CASTKPPGGEQYF. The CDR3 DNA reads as TGTGCCAGCACCAAGCCTCCAGGGGGGGAGCAGTACTTC.